The 30 T cell receptor beta chains below all came from one sample that was sequenced in a study of T cell repertoires in cytomegalovirus infection. One entry per CDR3 protein results from TCRdb running MiXCR on the reads. Among 640,000 or so distinct CDR3 sequences listed, around a third were seen once. The antigens of these receptors remain unknown. Here the sequenced sample was cultured PBMCs, taken from culture after CMV antigen stimulation. The receptors shown here come from a human donor in good health (CMV status not recorded). Some clones in this sample may be carry-over from other donors' samples.

This clonotype has a handful of counts. The J gene is TRBJ1-6, the V gene TRBV7-8, with unresolved D. CDR1 and CDR2 from the germline V gene are SGHVS and FQNEAQ. The CDR3 sequence is 12 residues long. V shed 1 base and J shed 13 bases, with 8 bases lying between them. The CDR3 coding sequence is TGTGCCAGCAGCTTAGGCCCGGCGCCCCTCCACTTT. Translation: CASSLGPAPLHF.

The chain employs TRBV11-2 and TRBJ2-1; D is undetermined. V lost 1 base and J lost 6, with 10 bases in between. CDR3 length equals 14 residues. Germline CDR1 is SGHAT and CDR2 is FQNNGV. This CDR3 reads CASSLGPTSNEQFF. The CDR3 nucleotides are TGTGCCAGCAGCTTAGGGCCAACTTCCAATGAGCAGTTCTTC.

The gene calls are TRBV12-3 or TRBV12-4 and TRBJ1-1; D may be TRBD1 (5 bases). Deletions cut 5 bases from V and 5 bases from J, with 18 bases between. This CDR3 spans 15 amino acids. CDR3: CASSIHGAGGTEAFF. CDR3 DNA sequence: TGTGCCAGCAGTATACATGGGGCAGGTGGAACTGAAGCTTTCTTT.

CDR3 bases: TGTGCCAGCAATCCGGGGGCCCTCACAGATACGCAGTATTTT. Its translation: CASNPGALTDTQYF. V and J are TRBV2 and TRBJ2-3; D possibly matches TRBD1 or TRBD2 (6 bases each). Germline-derived CDR1 and CDR2 are SNHLY and FYNNEI. Trimming removed 7 bases from V and 2 bases from J, with 13 bases in between. The CDR3 loop spans 14 amino acids.

V gene TRBV7-9 combines with J gene TRBJ1-2; the match to TRBD1 covers 12 bases. CDR1 and CDR2 (germline): SEHNR, FQNEAQ (reference sequence). V trimming: 1 base; J trimming: 7 bases; junction bases outside the gene matches: 4. The CDR3 has 15 residues. The DNA for the CDR3 is TGTGCCAGCAGCTTAGAGGGACAGGGGGCCGTTGGCTACACCTTC. It codes for CASSLEGQGAVGYTF.

Comment on this clonotype: A read error may be the cause here, since a much bigger clone is one base away. This chain uses TRBV6-5 with TRBJ1-5, with 8 bases lining up with TRBD1. Germline CDR1 and CDR2: MNHEY and SVGAGI. The CDR3 runs to 15 residues. The CDR3 DNA reads as TGTGCCAGCAGTTATCACAGGGGGGCCAATCCGCCCCAGCATTTT. This encodes CASSYHRGANPPQHF.

With respect to this clonotype: Given a much more abundant clone one base away, this may be a read error. The chain carries TRBV12-3 or TRBV12-4 and TRBJ1-6; no reliable D call. The CDR3 runs to 12 residues. Trimming left V 5 bases short and J 5 bases short, with 4 bases between. CDR3 DNA sequence: TGTGCCAGCAGTCCCAATAATTCACCCCTCCACTTT. It is translated as CASSPNNSPLHF.

This sequence joins TRBV19 and TRBJ1-3, with a possible D match to TRBD1 (6 bases). Trimming took off 5 bases at V and 4 bases at J, with 15 bases between the two ends. This CDR3 comprises 15 residues. Germline V gives CDR1 LNHDA, CDR2 SQIVND (reference sequence). The CDR3 nucleotides read TGTGCCAGTAGTCACAGGGCAGCATACGGAAACACCATATATTTT. It is translated as CASSHRAAYGNTIYF.

The gene calls are TRBV6-2 or TRBV6-3 and TRBJ2-7, with D maybe TRBD1 (6 bases). V was clipped by 5 bases and J by 0 bases, with 20 bases between them. The CDR3 is made up of 17 amino acids. The germline V gene encodes CDR1 MNHEY and CDR2 SVGEGT. The CDR3 protein is CASSSRGKGHSSYEQYF. The CDR3 DNA reads as TGTGCCAGCAGTAGCCGCGGCAAGGGACACTCCTCCTACGAGCAGTACTTC.

The chain recombines TRBV2 with TRBJ1-4, with D perhaps matching TRBD1 (5 bases). V was cut by 6 bases and J by 4 bases, with 15 bases left in between. CDR3 size: 15 residues. Germline lookup yields CDR1 SNHLY and CDR2 FYNNEI. The CDR3 here is CASSPPSGGNEKLFF. CDR3 coding DNA: TGTGCCAGCAGCCCCCCCTCGGGGGGTAATGAAAAACTGTTTTTT.

This sequence joins TRBV19 and TRBJ2-5; TRBD2 might be the D (5 bases). V dropped 7 bases and J dropped 5 bases, with 14 bases sitting between them. CDR3 size: 13 residues. Germline lookup yields CDR1 LNHDA and CDR2 SQIVND (reference sequence). CDR3: CASNQLGEETQYF. The CDR3 bases are TGTGCCAGTAATCAACTAGGCGAGGAGACCCAGTACTTC.

Here the CDR3 DNA reads TGTGCCACCAGTGATCTCTTAGGGGACGAGCAGTACTTC. It yields the protein CATSDLLGDEQYF. The J gene is TRBJ2-7, the V gene TRBV24-1; D may be TRBD1 (5 bases). Per the germline V gene, CDR1 is KGHDR and CDR2 is SFDVKD. The germline V and J ends were trimmed by 3 bases and 5 bases, with 10 bases remaining between them. The CDR3 totals 13 residues.

The chain carries TRBV20-1 and TRBJ2-3; 8 nucleotides agree with TRBD2. Looked up from germline, CDR1 is DFQATT and CDR2 is SNEGSKA (reference sequence). The CDR3 consists of 15 residues. V dropped 1 base and J dropped 1; count of bases not matched to a gene: 4. CDR3 nucleotides: TGCAGTGCTAGAGCGGGGGGGCGGGGCACAGATACGCAGTATTTT. It translates to CSARAGGRGTDTQYF.

The V call is TRBV20-1, the J call TRBJ2-4; 9 nucleotides agree with TRBD1. Germline-derived CDR1 and CDR2 are DFQATT and SNEGSKA (reference sequence). Germline trimming cut 3 bases from V and 4 bases from J; bases unmatched to any gene: 10. This CDR3 comprises 16 residues. In nucleotides, the CDR3 is TGCAGTGCTAGGGTTTCCCCGGGACAGGGAAAAAACATTCAGTACTTC. Its translation is CSARVSPGQGKNIQYF.

With regard to this clonotype: This may arise from a read error, as a much more abundant clone is one base away. The gene calls are TRBV7-8 and TRBJ1-6, with 7 bases fitting TRBD1. V lost 5 bases and J lost 8; bases outside the gene matches: 6. The CDR3 spans 14 residues. The V gene's germline CDR1 is SGHVS and CDR2 FQNEAQ. In DNA, the CDR3 is TGTGCCAGCAGCCGTGGACAGGCTTATTCACCCCTCCACTTT. This encodes CASSRGQAYSPLHF.

The chain joins TRBV14 to TRBJ2-5, with D maybe TRBD2 (5 bases). Per the germline V gene, CDR1 is SGHDN and CDR2 is FVKESK. CDR3 length: 13 amino acids. Trimming stripped 0 bases from V and 3 bases from J, with 5 bases between. CDR3 bases: TGTGCCAGCAGCCAAGAGGGAGAAGAGACCCAGTACTTC. Translation: CASSQEGEETQYF.

The chain is built from TRBV7-9 and TRBJ2-3, with 7 nucleotides matching TRBD1. Germline V CDR1 and CDR2: SEHNR, FQNEAQ (reference sequence). The CDR3 loop spans 16 amino acids. The V segment lost 5 bases and the J segment 4 bases; nucleotides outside the gene matches: 12. CDR3 protein: CASSTATGYPADTQYF. The DNA for the CDR3 is TGTGCCAGCAGCACAGCGACAGGGTATCCTGCAGATACGCAGTATTTT.

This clonotype was picked up a small number of times. The chain employs TRBV6-7 and TRBJ2-3; D uncertain. TRBV6-7 carries the ORF label, with uncertain function. CDR3 length equals 15 residues. Trimming cost V 2 bases and J 0 bases, with 9 bases left between them. CDR3 in amino acids: CASSYSRASTDTQYF. CDR3 nucleotides: TGTGCCAGCAGTTACAGTCGTGCTAGCACAGATACGCAGTATTTT.

The rearrangement links TRBV12-3 or TRBV12-4 to TRBJ1-6; D gene unclear. The CDR3 consists of 15 residues. V lost 8 bases and J lost 2, with 13 bases in between. CDR3 loop: CASAVGSPYNSPLHF. The CDR3 DNA reads TGTGCCAGCGCGGTGGGCAGTCCCTATAATTCACCCCTCCACTTT.

The V gene is TRBV11-2, the J gene TRBJ2-1; TRBD1 matches at 10 bases. The CDR3 consists of 17 residues. V lost 7 bases, J lost 5 bases, and 14 bases stayed unmatched. In germline, CDR1 is SGHAT, CDR2 FQNNGV. CDR3 in DNA: TGTGCCAGCACCCGGGACAGGGGACGAAAGATCCACAATGAGCAGTTCTTC. Translating gives CASTRDRGRKIHNEQFF. Combining the CDR3 with reference TRBV11-2 and TRBJ2-1 gives the whole variable domain EAGVAQSPRYKIIEKRQSVAFWCNPISGHATLYWYQQILGQGPKLLIQFQNNGVVDDSQLPKDRFSAERLKGVDSTLKIQPAKLEDSAVYLCASTRDRGRKIHNEQFFGPGTRLTVL.

This clonotype was observed many times. V is TRBV7-2 and J is TRBJ1-6, with D maybe TRBD1 (5 bases). Germline V CDR1 and CDR2: SGHTA, FQGNSA. Trimming removed 5 bases from V and 11 bases from J, with 13 bases in between. The CDR3 extends over 13 amino acids. The CDR3 bases are TGTGCCAGCAGCCCGGACATTGGGACACCCCTCCACTTT. Amino acid sequence: CASSPDIGTPLHF.

The sample holds a few counts of this clonotype. The genes are TRBV7-2 and TRBJ2-1; 7 nucleotides line up with TRBD2. The CDR3 consists of 15 residues. V lost 5 bases and J lost 9; bases outside the gene matches: 13. Germline V gives CDR1 SGHTA, CDR2 FQGNSA. CDR3 coding DNA: TGTGCCAGCAGCAGGACTAGTCTTATGCCTAGTGAGCAGTTCTTC. This encodes CASSRTSLMPSEQFF. Full variable domain (rest looked up from reference TRBV7-2 and TRBJ2-1): GAGVSQSPSNKVTEKGKDVELRCDPISGHTALYWYRQSLGQGLEFLIYFQGNSAPDKSGLPSDRFSAERTGGSVSTLTIQRTQQEDSAVYLCASSRTSLMPSEQFFGPGTRLTVL.

This clonotype turned up a few times. The V and J genes are TRBV24-1 and TRBJ2-2, with TRBD2 matching 12 bases. V was pared by 7 bases and J by 7 bases, with 18 bases of the junction left unmatched. Per germline, CDR1 KGHDR and CDR2 SFDVKD. There are 19 residues in the CDR3. The CDR3 DNA reads TGTGCCACCAGACCCGGGGACCTTATGACTAGCGGGAGATGCGGGGAGCTGTTTTTT. It yields the protein CATRPGDLMTSGRCGELFF.

This clonotype was found a few times. The chain carries TRBV7-9 and TRBJ2-3; D is possibly TRBD1 (6 bases). The CDR3 is 14 residues long. V lost 4 bases and J 2 bases, leaving 10 bases between the germline ends. Germline values: CDR1 SEHNR, CDR2 FQNEAQ (reference sequence). The CDR3 DNA follows: TGTGCCAGCAGCTCCGGGACACACACAGATACGCAGTATTTT. Translation: CASSSGTHTDTQYF.

This clonotype was picked up a small number of times. This rearrangement joins TRBV7-8 to TRBJ2-5, with D tentatively TRBD2 (5 bases). Germline V gene sequence: CDR1 SGHVS, CDR2 FQNEAQ. The CDR3 is made up of 14 amino acids. The V end was cut by 0 bases, the J end by 10 bases, with 15 bases between. Written as DNA, the CDR3 is TGTGCCAGCAGCTTAGCTGGGCGGAGGACCCACCAGTACTTC. Its translation is CASSLAGRRTHQYF.

The J gene is TRBJ2-2, the V gene TRBV11-2; D might be TRBD2 (5 bases). Germline V gene lookup returns CDR1 SGHAT and CDR2 FQNNGV. This CDR3 has 17 residues. Trimming removed 1 base at V and 0 bases at J, with 12 bases between. The CDR3 here is CASSLGSGVTNTGELFF. In DNA form, the CDR3 reads TGTGCCAGCAGCTTAGGTTCCGGGGTTACGAACACCGGGGAGCTGTTTTTT. The whole variable domain, filled in from reference TRBV11-2 and TRBJ2-2, reads EAGVAQSPRYKIIEKRQSVAFWCNPISGHATLYWYQQILGQGPKLLIQFQNNGVVDDSQLPKDRFSAERLKGVDSTLKIQPAKLEDSAVYLCASSLGSGVTNTGELFFGEGSRLTVL.

The rearrangement uses TRBV7-9 and TRBJ2-7; D is possibly TRBD1 or TRBD2 (5 bases each). Germline CDR1 reads SEHNR; CDR2 reads FQNEAQ (reference sequence). The V and J ends lost 6 bases and 1 base respectively, with 22 bases between them. The CDR3 sequence is 17 residues long. The DNA for the CDR3 is TGTGCCAGCAGTCCCCCGACTACGCTCAGGGAGTCCTACGAGCAGTACTTC. This gives the protein CASSPPTTLRESYEQYF. The full variable domain, with the rest looked up from reference TRBV7-9 and TRBJ2-7, is DTGVSQNPRHKITKRGQNVTFRCDPISEHNRLYWYRQTLGQGPEFLTYFQNEAQLEKSRLLSDRFSAERPKGSFSTLEIQRTEQGDSAMYLCASSPPTTLRESYEQYFGPGTRLTVT.

The chain recombines TRBV2 with TRBJ1-1; D is unresolved. Per the germline V gene, CDR1 is SNHLY and CDR2 is FYNNEI. V was clipped by 8 bases and J by 1 base, with 11 bases between them. This CDR3 is 13 amino acids long. CDR3 DNA sequence: TGTGCCAGCGGATTTGAGGGGAACACTGAAGCTTTCTTT. Translating it yields CASGFEGNTEAFF.

This chain links TRBV10-3 with TRBJ2-3, with a tentative D call TRBD1 (5 bases). V lost 6 bases, J lost 6 bases, and 13 bases lay in between. Looked up from germline, CDR1 is ENHRY and CDR2 is SYGVKD. The CDR3 runs to 13 residues. The CDR3 sequence is CAISGRGRDTQYF. The CDR3 DNA reads TGTGCCATCAGCGGTAGGGGCCGGGATACGCAGTATTTT.

This clonotype was recorded a few times. J is TRBJ1-4 and V is TRBV7-9; D may be TRBD1 (5 bases). The V gene's germline CDR1 is SEHNR and CDR2 FQNEAQ (reference sequence). V was clipped by 5 bases and J by 8 bases, with 18 bases between them. The CDR3 is 15 amino acids. CDR3 sequence reads: CASSRSGLESEKLFF. Written as DNA, the CDR3 is TGTGCCAGCAGCCGGTCGGGGCTTGAATCGGAAAAACTGTTTTTT.